Below are 8 T cell receptor beta chains sequenced from a single sample in a study of blood T cell repertoires in COVID-19. Method: immunoSEQ multiplex PCR; TCRdb's copy keeps in-frame clones and lacks some. The data show about 320,000 clones, over 80% seen once. What was sequenced was PBMCs or T cells enriched from blood (not recorded which). All receptors come from a woman aged 18-29 years who had recovered from COVID-19.

The count of this clone is one. The chain has TRBV7-9 and TRBJ1-1; 9 bases match TRBD1. Trimming took 0 bases from V and 5 from J; bases not matched to a gene: 7. The CDR3 is 16 amino acids. CDR1 and CDR2 (germline): SEHNR, FQNEAQ (reference sequence). CDR3 coding DNA: TGTGCCAGCAGCTTAGCTTCCGGGACAGGGCTAACTGAAGCTTTCTTT. It translates to CASSLASGTGLTEAFF. Supplemented by reference TRBV7-9 and TRBJ1-1, the full variable domain reads DTGVSQNPRHKITKRGQNVTFRCDPISEHNRLYWYRQTLGQGPEFLTYFQNEAQLEKSRLLSDRFSAERPKGSFSTLEIQRTEQGDSAMYLCASSLASGTGLTEAFFGQGTRLTVV.

The chain employs TRBV4-2 and TRBJ1-2, with 10 positions matching TRBD1. CDR3 length: 15 amino acids. Trimming cost V 0 bases and J 3 bases; bases outside gene matches: 1. The germline gives CDR1 LGHNA, CDR2 YNFKEQ. The CDR3 region has the DNA TGTGCCAGCAGCCAAGAAGGACAGGGGGACTATGGCTACACCTTC. As protein: CASSQEGQGDYGYTF.

The genes are TRBV7-8 and TRBJ2-1; 12 nucleotides align to TRBD2. The V gene's germline CDR1 is SGHVS and CDR2 FQNEAQ. V dropped 3 bases and J dropped 4; count of bases not matched to a gene: 4. This CDR3 is built from 16 residues. Here the CDR3 DNA reads TGTGCCAGCAGCTTGACTAGCGGGGGACATTACAATGAGCAGTTCTTC. It codes for CASSLTSGGHYNEQFF.

To note about this clone: Compared with germline, one end of the junction differs, possibly owing to a read error. The CDR3 sequence is CASSPGWDSHIVF. DNA for the CDR3: TGTGCCAGCAGCCCCGGGTGGGACAGCCACATCGTTTTT. The chain joins TRBV5-4 to TRBJ1-4; 7 nucleotides match TRBD1. This CDR3 has 13 residues. Looked up from germline, CDR1 is SGHNT and CDR2 is YYREEE (reference sequence).

The chain uses TRBV3-1 (or the pseudogene TRBV3-2) and TRBJ2-1, with D possibly TRBD1 on 5 matching bases. V shed 1 base and J shed 13 bases, with 14 bases lying between them. Germline V gene data show CDR1 as LGHDT and CDR2 as YNNKEL (reference sequence). CDR3 length equals 13 residues. Here the CDR3 reads CASSQGQFLVQFF. DNA for the CDR3: TGTGCCAGCAGCCAAGGACAGTTTCTAGTCCAGTTCTTC.

The chain recombines TRBV7-2 with TRBJ1-2, with 8 bases lining up with TRBD1. Trimming at V came to 2 bases and at J to 7 bases, leaving 9 bases not matched to a gene. The CDR3 has 15 residues. Germline loops: CDR1 SGHTA, CDR2 FQGNSA. CDR3 DNA: TGTGCCAGCAGCTTAAGGGGGACAGGAAGGGGTGGCTACACCTTC. As protein: CASSLRGTGRGGYTF. Drawing the rest from reference TRBV7-2 and TRBJ1-2, the complete variable domain is GAGVSQSPSNKVTEKGKDVELRCDPISGHTALYWYRQSLGQGLEFLIYFQGNSAPDKSGLPSDRFSAERTGGSVSTLTIQRTQQEDSAVYLCASSLRGTGRGGYTFGSGTRLTVV.

V usage is TRBV12-5 and J usage is TRBJ2-1, with 9 bases that match TRBD2. The CDR3 has 15 amino acids. CDR1 LGHNT and CDR2 FRNRAP come from the germline V gene. J gave up 6 bases and V 7 bases, and 10 bases lay outside the gene matches. In DNA, the CDR3 is TGTGCTAGTGCCTTCGGAGTAGCGGGGGTCAATGAGCAGTTCTTC. Its translation: CASAFGVAGVNEQFF.

The rearrangement uses TRBV28 and TRBJ1-2; possibly TRBD1 for D (5 bases). The V end lost 5 bases, the J end lost 4 bases, and 23 bases lay between the germline ends. Per germline, CDR1 MDHEN and CDR2 SYDVKM. The CDR3 is made up of 17 amino acids. The CDR3 DNA is TGTGCCAGCAGTCACATCTACCGGGACTACGGGAGCTATGGCTACACCTTC. This encodes CASSHIYRDYGSYGYTF.